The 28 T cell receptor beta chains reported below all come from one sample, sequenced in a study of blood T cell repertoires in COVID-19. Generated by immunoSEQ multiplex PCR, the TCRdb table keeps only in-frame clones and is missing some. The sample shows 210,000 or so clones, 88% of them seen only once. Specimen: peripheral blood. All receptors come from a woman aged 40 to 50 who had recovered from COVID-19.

CDR3 amino acids: CASSSHSGTVLFF. CDR3 nucleotides: TGCGCCAGCAGCTCCCACTCCGGGACAGTATTGTTCTTC. The chain is built from TRBV5-1 and TRBJ2-1; 7 positions agree with TRBD1. Per germline, CDR1 SGHRS and CDR2 YFSETQ. This CDR3 contains 13 residues. V shed 3 bases, J shed 15 bases, and the junction held 12 bases outside the gene matches.

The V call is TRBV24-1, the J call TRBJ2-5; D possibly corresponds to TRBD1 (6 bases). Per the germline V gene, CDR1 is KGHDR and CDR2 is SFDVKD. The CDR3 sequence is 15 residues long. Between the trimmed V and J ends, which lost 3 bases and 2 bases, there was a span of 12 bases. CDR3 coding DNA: TGTGCCACCAGTGATGCCGGGACACGTCAAGAGACCCAGTACTTC. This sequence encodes CATSDAGTRQETQYF.

The CDR3 nucleotides read TGTGCCAGCAGTCCCCGGGACAGGGGGTCAAACACTGAAGCTTTCTTT. This sequence encodes CASSPRDRGSNTEAFF. The chain is built from TRBV28 and TRBJ1-1, with 11 positions matching TRBD1. The CDR3 length is 16 residues. The J segment lost 2 bases and the V segment lost 5 bases, leaving 7 bases of the junction unmatched. Germline V lookup: CDR1 MDHEN, CDR2 SYDVKM.

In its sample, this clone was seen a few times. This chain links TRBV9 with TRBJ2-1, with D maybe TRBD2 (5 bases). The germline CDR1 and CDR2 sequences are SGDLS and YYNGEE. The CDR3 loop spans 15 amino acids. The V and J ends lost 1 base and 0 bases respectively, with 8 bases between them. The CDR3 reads CASSVLGSSYNEQFF. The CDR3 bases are TGTGCCAGCAGCGTATTAGGGAGCTCCTACAATGAGCAGTTCTTC.

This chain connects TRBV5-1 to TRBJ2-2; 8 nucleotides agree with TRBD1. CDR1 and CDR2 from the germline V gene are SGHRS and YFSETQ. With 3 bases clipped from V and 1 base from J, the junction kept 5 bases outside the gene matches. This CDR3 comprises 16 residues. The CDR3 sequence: CASSSTGTGNTGELFF. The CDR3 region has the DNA TGCGCCAGCAGCTCAACCGGGACAGGGAACACCGGGGAGCTGTTTTTT.

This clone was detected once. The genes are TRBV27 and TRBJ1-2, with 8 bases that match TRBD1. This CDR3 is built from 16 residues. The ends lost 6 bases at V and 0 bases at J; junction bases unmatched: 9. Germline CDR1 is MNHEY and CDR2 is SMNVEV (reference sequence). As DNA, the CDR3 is TGTGCCAGCAGATCCGGGACAGGAGCTACTAACTATGGCTACACCTTC. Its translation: CASRSGTGATNYGYTF.

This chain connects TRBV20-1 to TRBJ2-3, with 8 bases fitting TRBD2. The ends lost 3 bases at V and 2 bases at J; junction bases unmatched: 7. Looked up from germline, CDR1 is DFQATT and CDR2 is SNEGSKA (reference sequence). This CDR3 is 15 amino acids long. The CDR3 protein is CSASSLAESTDTQYF. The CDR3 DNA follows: TGCAGTGCTAGTTCACTAGCGGAATCCACAGATACGCAGTATTTT.

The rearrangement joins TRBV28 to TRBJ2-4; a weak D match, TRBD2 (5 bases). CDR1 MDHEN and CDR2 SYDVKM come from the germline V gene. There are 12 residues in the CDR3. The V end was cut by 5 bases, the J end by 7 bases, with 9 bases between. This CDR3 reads CASSRGENIQYF. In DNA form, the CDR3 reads TGTGCCAGCAGTCGGGGAGAGAACATTCAGTACTTC.

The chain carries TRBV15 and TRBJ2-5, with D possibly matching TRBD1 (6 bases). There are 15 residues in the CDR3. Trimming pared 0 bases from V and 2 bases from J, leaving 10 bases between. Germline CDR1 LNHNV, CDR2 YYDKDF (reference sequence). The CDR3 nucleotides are TGTGCCACCAGCAGAGATCCCGGACAGCAAGAGACCCAGTACTTC. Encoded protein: CATSRDPGQQETQYF.

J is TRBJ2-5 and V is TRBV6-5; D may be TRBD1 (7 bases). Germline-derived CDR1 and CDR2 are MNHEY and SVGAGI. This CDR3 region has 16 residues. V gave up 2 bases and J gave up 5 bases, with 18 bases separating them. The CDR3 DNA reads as TGTGCCAGCAGTTACACCTTTGGAGGGGGCGGTGAGACCCAGTACTTC. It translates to CASSYTFGGGGETQYF.

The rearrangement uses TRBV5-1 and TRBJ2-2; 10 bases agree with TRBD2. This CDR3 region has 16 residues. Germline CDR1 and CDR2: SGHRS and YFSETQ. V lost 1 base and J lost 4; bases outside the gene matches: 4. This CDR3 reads CASSLSSGRSTGELFF. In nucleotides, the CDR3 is TGCGCCAGCAGCTTGAGTAGCGGGAGGAGCACCGGGGAGCTGTTTTTT. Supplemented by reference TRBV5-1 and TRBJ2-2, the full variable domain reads KAGVTQTPRYLIKTRGQQVTLSCSPISGHRSVSWYQQTPGQGLQFLFEYFSETQRNKGNFPGRFSGRQFSNSRSEMNVSTLELGDSALYLCASSLSSGRSTGELFFGEGSRLTVL.

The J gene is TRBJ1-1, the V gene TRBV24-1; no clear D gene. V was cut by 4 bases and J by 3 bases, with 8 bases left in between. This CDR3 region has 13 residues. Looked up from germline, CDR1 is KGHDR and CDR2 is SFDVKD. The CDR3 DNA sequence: TGTGCCACCAGTGAGAGGGTAGACACTGAAGCTTTCTTT. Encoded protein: CATSERVDTEAFF.

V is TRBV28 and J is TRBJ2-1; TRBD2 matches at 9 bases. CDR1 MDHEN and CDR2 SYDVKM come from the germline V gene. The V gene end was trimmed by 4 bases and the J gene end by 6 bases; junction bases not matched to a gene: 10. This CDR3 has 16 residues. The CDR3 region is CASSSPTSGTINEQFF. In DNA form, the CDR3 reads TGTGCCAGCAGTTCCCCGACTAGCGGCACAATCAATGAGCAGTTCTTC. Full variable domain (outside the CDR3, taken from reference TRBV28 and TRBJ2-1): DVKVTQSSRYLVKRTGEKVFLECVQDMDHENMFWYRQDPGLGLRLIYFSYDVKMKEKGDIPEGYSVSREKKERFSLILESASTNQTSMYLCASSSPTSGTINEQFFGPGTRLTVL.

CDR3 in DNA: TGTGCCAGCAGTCACCGTACAGACGGCATGAACACTGAAGCTTTCTTT. It codes for CASSHRTDGMNTEAFF. The chain couples TRBV25-1 to TRBJ1-1; D is uncertain. This CDR3 comprises 16 residues. Germline CDR1 reads MGHDK; CDR2 reads SYGVNS. The V and J ends lost 5 bases and 0 bases respectively, with 16 bases between them.

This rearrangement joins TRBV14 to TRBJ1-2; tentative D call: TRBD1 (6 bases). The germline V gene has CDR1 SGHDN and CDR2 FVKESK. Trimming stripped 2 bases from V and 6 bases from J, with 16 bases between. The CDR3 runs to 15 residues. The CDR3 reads CASSQTDSYFNGYTF. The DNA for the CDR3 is TGTGCCAGCAGCCAAACGGACAGCTACTTCAATGGCTACACCTTC.

CDR3 bases: TGTGCCAGCTCCACGCCTAGCGGGTCCTACAATGAGCAGTTCTTC. This codes for CASSTPSGSYNEQFF. The J gene is TRBJ2-1, the V gene TRBV27; 8 bases align to TRBD2. CDR3 length: 15 residues. In germline, CDR1 is MNHEY, CDR2 SMNVEV (reference sequence). V lost 8 bases to trimming and J lost 1 base; unmatched junction nucleotides: 7.

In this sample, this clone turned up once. In DNA form, the CDR3 reads TGTGCCAGCACAGGACAGGGTGGCACCGGGGAGCTGTTTTTT. Translating it yields CASTGQGGTGELFF. V usage is TRBV2 and J usage is TRBJ2-2, with 8 bases fitting TRBD1. The ends lost 7 bases at V and 4 bases at J; junction bases unmatched: 5. Germline lookup yields CDR1 SNHLY and CDR2 FYNNEI. The CDR3 extends over 14 amino acids.

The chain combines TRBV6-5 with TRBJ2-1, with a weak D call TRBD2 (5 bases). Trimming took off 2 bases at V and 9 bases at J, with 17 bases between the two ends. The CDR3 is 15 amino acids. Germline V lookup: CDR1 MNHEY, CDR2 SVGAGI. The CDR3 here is CASSYDPAGGGEQFF. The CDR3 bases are TGTGCCAGCAGTTACGACCCCGCGGGTGGAGGTGAGCAGTTCTTC.

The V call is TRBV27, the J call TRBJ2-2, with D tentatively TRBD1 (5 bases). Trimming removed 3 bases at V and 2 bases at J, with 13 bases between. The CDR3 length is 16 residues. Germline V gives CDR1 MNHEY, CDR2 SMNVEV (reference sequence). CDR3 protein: CASSLEGRTNTGELFF. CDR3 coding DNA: TGTGCCAGCAGTTTGGAAGGCAGGACAAACACCGGGGAGCTGTTTTTT.

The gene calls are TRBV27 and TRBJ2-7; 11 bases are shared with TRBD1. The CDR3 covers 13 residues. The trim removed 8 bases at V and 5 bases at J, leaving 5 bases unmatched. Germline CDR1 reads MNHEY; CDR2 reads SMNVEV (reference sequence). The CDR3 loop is CASEGQGANEQYF. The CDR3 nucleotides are TGTGCCAGCGAAGGACAGGGGGCCAACGAGCAGTACTTC.

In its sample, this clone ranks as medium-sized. The CDR3 here is CATSDLGAGVGNEQFF. The CDR3 DNA sequence: TGTGCCACCAGTGATTTAGGGGCGGGAGTTGGGAATGAGCAGTTCTTC. The gene calls are TRBV24-1 and TRBJ2-1; 7 bases line up with TRBD2. V gave up 1 base and J gave up 7 bases; unmatched junction bases: 9. Per the germline V gene, CDR1 is KGHDR and CDR2 is SFDVKD. The CDR3 length is 16 residues.

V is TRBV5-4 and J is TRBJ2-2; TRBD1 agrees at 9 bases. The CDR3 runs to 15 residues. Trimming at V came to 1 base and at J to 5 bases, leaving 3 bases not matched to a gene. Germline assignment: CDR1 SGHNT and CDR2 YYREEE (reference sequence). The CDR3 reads CASSLPTGGTGELFF. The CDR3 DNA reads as TGTGCCAGCAGCTTGCCGACAGGGGGAACCGGGGAGCTGTTTTTT.

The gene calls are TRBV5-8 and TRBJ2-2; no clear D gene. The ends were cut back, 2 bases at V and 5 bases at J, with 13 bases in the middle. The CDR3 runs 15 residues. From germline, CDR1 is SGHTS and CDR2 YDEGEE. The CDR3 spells CASSFSHAVTGELFF. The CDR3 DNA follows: TGTGCCAGCAGCTTCTCCCATGCGGTGACCGGGGAGCTGTTTTTT.

CDR3 nucleotide sequence: TGTGCCAGCAGTGTATTTGGGAGAAGCACTGAAGCTTTCTTT. Amino acids: CASSVFGRSTEAFF. The chain recombines TRBV2 with TRBJ1-1; D is unresolved. Trimming took off 4 bases at V and 4 bases at J, with 13 bases between the two ends. The germline V gene encodes CDR1 SNHLY and CDR2 FYNNEI. CDR3 size: 14 residues.

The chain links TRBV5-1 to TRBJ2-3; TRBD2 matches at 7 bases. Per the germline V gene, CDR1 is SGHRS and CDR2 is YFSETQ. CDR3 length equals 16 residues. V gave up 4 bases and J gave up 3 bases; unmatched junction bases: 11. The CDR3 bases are TGCGCCAGCAGCCTAAGGAGCGGGATTTCTACAGATACGCAGTATTTT. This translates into CASSLRSGISTDTQYF.

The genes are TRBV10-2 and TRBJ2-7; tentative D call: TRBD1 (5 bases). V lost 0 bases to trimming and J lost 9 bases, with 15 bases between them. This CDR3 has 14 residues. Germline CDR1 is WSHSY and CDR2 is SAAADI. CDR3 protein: CASSESRQGLGQYF. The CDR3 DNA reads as TGCGCCAGCAGTGAGTCGCGGCAGGGCCTAGGGCAGTACTTC.

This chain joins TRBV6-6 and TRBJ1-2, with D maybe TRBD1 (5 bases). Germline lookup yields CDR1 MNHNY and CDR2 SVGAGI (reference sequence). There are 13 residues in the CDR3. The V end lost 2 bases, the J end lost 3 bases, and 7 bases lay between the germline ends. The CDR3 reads CASSYGRDYGYTF. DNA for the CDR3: TGTGCCAGCAGTTACGGCAGGGACTATGGCTACACCTTC.

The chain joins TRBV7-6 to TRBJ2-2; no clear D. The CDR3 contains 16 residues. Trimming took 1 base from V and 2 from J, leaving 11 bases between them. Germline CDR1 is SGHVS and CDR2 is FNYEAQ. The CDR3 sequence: CASSLGRLLNTGELFF. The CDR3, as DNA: TGTGCCAGCAGCTTAGGCAGGCTCCTAAACACCGGGGAGCTGTTTTTT.